This entry concerns a single TCR beta chain. Its antigen is still unknown. This entry is derived from a study of cytomegalovirus exposure and HLA in healthy donors. Findings and caveats of the study: In vitro, three CMV-associated chains proved specific for CMV antigens. According to a subsequent analysis, TCR clusters identified in the first cohort showed a tendency to co-occur across the approximately 120 validation repertoires. Among TCR beta chains, those listed as cytomegalovirus-associated numbered roughly 150.

Some clones are missing from TCRdb's copy, which holds only in-frame ones; the method was immunoSEQ multiplex PCR. This table has about 150,000 clones, roughly 84% appearing once. The CDR3 is 14 residues long. V lost 2 bases and J lost 6, with 11 bases in between. In germline, CDR1 is MDHEN, CDR2 SYDVKM. Sample: PBMCs. The chain couples TRBV28 to TRBJ1-5; no firm D call. This receptor was obtained from a human donor in good health. The CDR3 loop is CASSLGPATQPQHF. The CDR3 DNA is TGTGCCAGCAGTTTAGGGCCAGCCACTCAGCCCCAGCATTTT.